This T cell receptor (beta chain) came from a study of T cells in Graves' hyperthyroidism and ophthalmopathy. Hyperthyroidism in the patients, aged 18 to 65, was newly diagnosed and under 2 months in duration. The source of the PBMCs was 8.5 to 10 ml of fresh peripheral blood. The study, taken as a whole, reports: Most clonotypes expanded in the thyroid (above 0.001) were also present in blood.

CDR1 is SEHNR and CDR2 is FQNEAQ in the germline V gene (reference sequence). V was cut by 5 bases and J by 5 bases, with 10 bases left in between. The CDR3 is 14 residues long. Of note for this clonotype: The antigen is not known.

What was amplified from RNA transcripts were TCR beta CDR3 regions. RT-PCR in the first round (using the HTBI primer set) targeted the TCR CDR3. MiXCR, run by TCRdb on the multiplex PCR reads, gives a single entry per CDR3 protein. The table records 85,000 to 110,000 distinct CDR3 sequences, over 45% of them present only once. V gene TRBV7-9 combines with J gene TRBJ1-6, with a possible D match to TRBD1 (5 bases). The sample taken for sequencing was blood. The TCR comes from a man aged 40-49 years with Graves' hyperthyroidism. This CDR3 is CASSGGGNNSPLHF. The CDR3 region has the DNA TGTGCCAGCAGCGGGGGGGGGAATAATTCACCCCTCCACTTT.